Below, 5 T cell receptor beta chains from the same sample are listed, as sequenced in a study of T-cell memory formation after mild COVID-19. TCRdb passed the 5' RACE reads through MiXCR, listing each CDR3 protein once. This table has roughly 500,000 distinct CDR3 sequences, approximately 20% appearing once. Sequenced material: PBMCs or a T cell subset sorted from them (not recorded which). Source of these receptors: an adult woman who had mild COVID-19 (a few samples of this study predate the infection). Cell type and time point are not known.

This clonotype was recorded at least ten times. The J gene is TRBJ2-7, the V gene TRBV7-7; TRBD1 agrees at 8 bases. V lost 3 bases to trimming and J lost 5 bases; unmatched junction nucleotides: 3. The CDR3 loop spans 13 amino acids. Germline assignment: CDR1 SSHAT and CDR2 FNYEAQ (reference sequence). For the CDR3, the DNA is TGTGCCAGCAGCTTCGCGGACAGGGACGAGCAGTACTTC. The encoded protein is CASSFADRDEQYF.

V is TRBV5-1 and J is TRBJ1-2; 12 nucleotides match TRBD1. The V and J ends lost 3 bases and 6 bases, in that order; junction bases with no gene match: 6. Germline assignment: CDR1 SGHRS and CDR2 YFSETQ. The CDR3 runs 15 residues. This CDR3 is CASSSPGQGANGYTF. The CDR3 DNA sequence: TGCGCCAGCAGCTCCCCGGGACAGGGGGCAAATGGCTACACCTTC. The whole variable domain, filled in from reference TRBV5-1 and TRBJ1-2, reads KAGVTQTPRYLIKTRGQQVTLSCSPISGHRSVSWYQQTPGQGLQFLFEYFSETQRNKGNFPGRFSGRQFSNSRSEMNVSTLELGDSALYLCASSSPGQGANGYTFGSGTRLTVV.

This clonotype occurred a few times. CDR3 bases: TGTGCCAGCAGCCCGTCGGGACTAGCAATAAATGAGCAGTTCTTC. Translation gives CASSPSGLAINEQFF. The rearrangement joins TRBV7-2 to TRBJ2-1; 9 positions match TRBD2. Germline trimming cut 5 bases from V and 7 bases from J; bases unmatched to any gene: 9. The CDR3 sequence is 15 residues long. Germline-derived CDR1 and CDR2 are SGHTA and FQGNSA.

The chain employs TRBV20-1 and TRBJ2-1; 9 bases line up with TRBD2. Losses at the gene ends were 0 bases for V and 8 bases for J; bases not matched to a gene: 8. CDR3 length equals 15 residues. Germline CDR1 reads DFQATT; CDR2 reads SNEGSKA (reference sequence). This chain's CDR3 is CSARERGGSMYEQFF. As DNA, the CDR3 is TGCAGTGCTAGAGAGCGGGGGGGTTCTATGTATGAGCAGTTCTTC.

This clonotype was recorded a few times. The rearrangement links TRBV5-1 to TRBJ2-5; 14 bases agree with TRBD2. V was clipped by 3 bases and J by 10 bases; unmatched bases: 14. This CDR3 comprises 17 residues. The germline CDR1 and CDR2 sequences are SGHRS and YFSETQ. The CDR3 sequence is CASSSGLAGGGFSSQYF. CDR3 nucleotide sequence: TGCGCCAGCAGCTCAGGACTAGCGGGGGGCGGATTCTCCAGCCAGTACTTC.